This entry lists 22 T cell receptor beta chains sequenced from one sample in a study of cytomegalovirus exposure and HLA in healthy donors. The PCR ran on 60 Vbeta and 13 Jbeta primers. The assay was immunoSEQ multiplex PCR, and TCRdb's table has in-frame clones only and misses some. The data contain 250,000 or so clones, 92% of them singletons. The sequenced sample was PBMCs. These receptors were taken from a girl aged 2 to 9 in good health and CMV-seronegative.

The chain has TRBV28 and TRBJ2-1, with TRBD2 identical over 11 bases. Germline lookup yields CDR1 MDHEN and CDR2 SYDVKM. The V and J ends lost 1 base and 5 bases, in that order; junction bases with no gene match: 4. The CDR3 has 16 residues. CDR3 nucleotides: TGTGCCAGCAGTTTATTTACGGGACTAGCGGACAATGAGCAGTTCTTC. It codes for CASSLFTGLADNEQFF.

This CDR3 reads CAWIRGGGAREQFF. The DNA for the CDR3 is TGTGCCTGGATCAGGGGCGGGGGGGCCCGTGAGCAGTTCTTC. The chain recombines TRBV30 with TRBJ2-1; TRBD2 agrees at 9 bases. This CDR3 is 14 amino acids long. After removal of 4 bases from V and 9 bases from J, the junction contained 10 bases not matched to a gene. Per germline, CDR1 GTSNPN and CDR2 SVGIG (reference sequence). Filled out from reference TRBV30 and TRBJ2-1, the complete variable domain reads SQTIHQWPATLVQPVGSPLSLECTVEGTSNPNLYWYRQAAGRGLQLLFYSVGIGQISSEVPQNLSASRPQDRQFILSSKKLLLSDSGFYLCAWIRGGGAREQFFGPGTRLTVL.

A remark on this clone: Since the CDR3 does not end with the conserved phenylalanine or tryptophan, this likely comes from a read error. The gene calls are TRBV28 and TRBJ1-1; 9 bases align to TRBD1. The V segment lost 6 bases and the J segment 0 bases; nucleotides outside the gene matches: 8. The germline CDR1 and CDR2 sequences are MDHEN and SYDVKM. This CDR3 spans 16 amino acids. This chain's CDR3 is CASSWGQGIVNTEAFS. Written as DNA, the CDR3 is TGTGCCAGCAGCTGGGGACAGGGAATCGTGAACACTGAAGCTTTCTCT.

The genes are TRBV9 and TRBJ2-3; the D gene is possibly TRBD2 (6 bases). Germline lookup yields CDR1 SGDLS and CDR2 YYNGEE. Trimming removed 0 bases at V and 2 bases at J, with 7 bases between. The CDR3 spans 14 residues. The DNA for the CDR3 is TGTGCCAGCAGCGTAGTGGACTACACAGATACGCAGTATTTT. This gives the protein CASSVVDYTDTQYF.

This clone was picked up one time. The rearrangement uses TRBV5-6 and TRBJ2-7; TRBD1 matches at 9 bases. Per germline, CDR1 SGHDT and CDR2 YYEEEE. V gave up 5 bases and J gave up 2 bases; unmatched junction bases: 8. The CDR3 is 15 residues long. This CDR3 reads CASSPTGGPPYEQYF. CDR3 nucleotides: TGTGCCAGCAGTCCGACAGGGGGGCCGCCCTACGAGCAGTACTTC.

V is TRBV2 and J is TRBJ1-3, with D perhaps TRBD1 (6 bases). The CDR3 is 14 amino acids. CDR1 SNHLY and CDR2 FYNNEI come from the germline V gene. V lost 9 bases and J lost 6, with 18 bases in between. CDR3 sequence: CARNGGGAPNTIYF. DNA of the CDR3: TGTGCCAGAAATGGGGGGGGCGCCCCAAACACCATATATTTT.

The chain links TRBV7-9 to TRBJ2-3, with 9 bases lining up with TRBD2. Germline V CDR1 and CDR2: SEHNR, FQNEAQ (reference sequence). Trimming removed 6 bases from V and 5 bases from J; junction bases left unmatched: 9. The CDR3 extends over 15 amino acids. The CDR3 sequence is CASSPGGLAGDTQYF. CDR3 coding DNA: TGTGCCAGCAGTCCTGGGGGACTAGCAGGAGATACGCAGTATTTT.

The chain has TRBV6-1 and TRBJ1-2, with 8 positions matching TRBD1. CDR1 is MNHNS, CDR2 SASEGT, per germline. V shed 8 bases, J shed 4 bases, and the junction held 9 bases outside the gene matches. This CDR3 is 14 amino acids long. Here the CDR3 DNA reads TGTGCCAGCCAATCAGGGGACAGGACCTATGGCTACACCTTC. Protein: CASQSGDRTYGYTF.

This rearrangement joins TRBV27 to TRBJ2-2; D may be TRBD2 (7 bases). V gave up 6 bases and J gave up 6 bases, with 14 bases separating them. Germline V CDR1 and CDR2: MNHEY, SMNVEV (reference sequence). The CDR3 totals 14 residues. The CDR3 region is CASRRGGVPGELFF. The CDR3 coding sequence is TGTGCCAGCAGGAGAGGGGGGGTGCCCGGGGAGCTGTTTTTT.

The rearrangement joins TRBV13 to TRBJ1-6, with a possible D match to TRBD1 (6 bases). V lost 4 bases to trimming and J lost 6 bases, with 16 bases between them. The CDR3 length is 16 residues. From germline, CDR1 is PRHDT and CDR2 FYEKMQ (reference sequence). For the CDR3, the DNA is TGTGCCAGCAGCTCCGTAGGACAGAGATCTAATTCACCCCTCCACTTT. Translated, it gives CASSSVGQRSNSPLHF.

V usage is TRBV29-1 and J usage is TRBJ2-2; 9 nucleotides align to TRBD1. Trimming at V came to 0 bases and at J to 7 bases, leaving 6 bases not matched to a gene. Germline-derived CDR1 and CDR2 are SQVTM and ANQGSEA. This CDR3 region has 15 residues. The CDR3 loop is CSVEDVTGGFGELFF. The CDR3 DNA reads TGCAGCGTTGAAGATGTGACAGGGGGATTCGGGGAGCTGTTTTTT.

This clone was seen a handful of times. The V and J genes are TRBV19 and TRBJ1-2, with 8 bases identical to TRBD1. This CDR3 comprises 15 residues. After removal of 5 bases from V and 1 base from J, the junction contained 6 bases not matched to a gene. Germline-derived CDR1 and CDR2 are LNHDA and SQIVND (reference sequence). CDR3: CASSRQGKGNYGYTF. The CDR3 DNA is TGTGCCAGTAGTCGACAGGGGAAGGGTAACTATGGCTACACCTTC.

This clone has a handful of counts. At one end, the junction sequence differs from germline, possibly due to a read error. The chain is built from TRBV7-9 and TRBJ2-4; 8 bases match TRBD1. The CDR3 is 12 residues long. The germline CDR1 and CDR2 sequences are SEHNR and FQNEAQ (reference sequence). CDR3 DNA: TGTTCCAGCAGGGGGCCAGAAAACATTCAGTACTTC. This translates into CSSRGPENIQYF.

The chain combines TRBV10-3 with TRBJ2-5; 11 bases fit TRBD1. The CDR3 runs to 15 residues. Germline V CDR1 and CDR2: ENHRY, SYGVKD. The V gene end was trimmed by 6 bases and the J gene end by 6 bases; junction bases not matched to a gene: 9. The DNA of the CDR3 is TGTGCCATCAGCCCAGGACAGGGGGCATTGCAGACCCAGTACTTC. Residues: CAISPGQGALQTQYF.

In this sample, this clone turned up once. This sequence joins TRBV6-6 and TRBJ1-3; unclear D gene. CDR1 is MNHNY, CDR2 SVGAGI, per germline (reference sequence). CDR3 length: 14 residues. V was pared by 0 bases and J by 4 bases, with 7 bases between. The CDR3 sequence is CASSYSESGNTIYF. Written as DNA, the CDR3 is TGTGCCAGCAGTTACTCGGAGTCGGGAAACACCATATATTTT.

V is TRBV6-1 and J is TRBJ2-5; weak D call: TRBD2 (6 bases). Deletions cut 2 bases from V and 2 bases from J, with 9 bases between. The CDR3 is made up of 14 amino acids. CDR1 is MNHNS and CDR2 is SASEGT in the germline V gene. Here the CDR3 DNA reads TGTGCCAGCAGTGAAACCCTAGCGCAAGAGACCCAGTACTTC. Protein product: CASSETLAQETQYF.

This rearrangement joins TRBV5-1 to TRBJ2-2, with 10 bases aligning to TRBD2. V was pared by 0 bases and J by 1 base, with 6 bases of the junction left unmatched. CDR1 and CDR2 from the germline V gene are SGHRS and YFSETQ. The CDR3 sequence is 18 residues long. The CDR3 DNA reads as TGCGCCAGCAGCTTGGACCTAGCGGGAGTCCTGAACACCGGGGAGCTGTTTTTT. Translation: CASSLDLAGVLNTGELFF. The full variable domain, completed using reference TRBV5-1 and TRBJ2-2, is KAGVTQTPRYLIKTRGQQVTLSCSPISGHRSVSWYQQTPGQGLQFLFEYFSETQRNKGNFPGRFSGRQFSNSRSEMNVSTLELGDSALYLCASSLDLAGVLNTGELFFGEGSRLTVL.

This clone turned up a few times. CDR3 DNA: TGTGCCAGTAGTCGAGCGGGACAGGGTTCCCACGAGCAGTACTTC. Translated: CASSRAGQGSHEQYF. V and J are TRBV19 and TRBJ2-7, with 9 bases lining up with TRBD1. The CDR3 has 15 amino acids. V dropped 5 bases and J dropped 5; count of bases not matched to a gene: 10. The germline V gene has CDR1 LNHDA and CDR2 SQIVND (reference sequence).

On this clone itself: Other DNA sequences of this sample code for an identical CDR3. The rearrangement links TRBV7-9 to TRBJ2-1, with TRBD2 matching over 9 bases. J was trimmed by 0 bases and V by 5 bases; bases with no gene match: 5. From germline, CDR1 is SEHNR and CDR2 FQNEAQ (reference sequence). There are 16 residues in the CDR3. The CDR3 DNA reads TGTGCCAGCAGCCGACTAGCGGTAAGCTCCTACAATGAGCAGTTCTTC. The encoded protein is CASSRLAVSSYNEQFF.

The V gene is TRBV14, the J gene TRBJ1-1; no clear D gene. The V and J ends lost 5 bases and 0 bases respectively, with 13 bases between them. The CDR3 is 15 amino acids. The germline V gene has CDR1 SGHDN and CDR2 FVKESK. The chain's CDR3 is CASSKTPDMNTEAFF. CDR3 DNA sequence: TGTGCCAGCAGCAAGACACCAGACATGAACACTGAAGCTTTCTTT.

The chain links TRBV6-4 to TRBJ2-2; no clear D gene. This CDR3 contains 15 residues. CDR1 and CDR2 from the germline V gene are MRHNA and SNTAGT. Trimming cost V 4 bases and J 1 base, with 10 bases left between them. CDR3 sequence reads: CASSASGLNTGELFF. The CDR3 DNA is TGTGCCAGCAGTGCTTCGGGTCTGAACACCGGGGAGCTGTTTTTT.

V usage is TRBV7-9 and J usage is TRBJ2-1, with 12 nucleotides matching TRBD2. The CDR3 length is 16 residues. After removal of 5 bases from V and 0 bases from J, the junction contained 2 bases not matched to a gene. Germline CDR1 and CDR2: SEHNR and FQNEAQ (reference sequence). The DNA of the CDR3 is TGTGCCAGCAGCGCTAGCGGGGGGGCCTCCTACAATGAGCAGTTCTTC. Translated: CASSASGGASYNEQFF.